Below, 9 T cell receptor beta chains from the same sample are listed, as sequenced in a study. TCRdb used MiXCR to reprocess the 5' RACE reads, holding one entry per CDR3 protein. The top ten hold 2.5% to 3.5% of the sample, which has 62,000 or so distinct CDR3 sequences, less than 25% seen once. The specimen sequenced was memory CD4+ T cells sorted from a lymph node. Subset described: memory CD4+ T cells, CD4+CD45RO+CD25-. All receptors come from a female donor with breast cancer.

This clonotype has ten or more counts. The J gene is TRBJ1-1, the V gene TRBV6-5, with D possibly matching TRBD1 (5 bases). The V end was cut by 3 bases, the J end by 0 bases, with 11 bases between. Germline V gene data show CDR1 as MNHEY and CDR2 as SVGAGI. This CDR3 is built from 15 residues. CDR3 sequence reads: CASSYRGTMNTEAFF. The CDR3 nucleotides are TGTGCCAGCAGTTATAGGGGAACGATGAACACTGAAGCTTTCTTT.

Many counts were recorded for this clonotype. This chain connects TRBV12-3 or TRBV12-4 to TRBJ2-1; either TRBD1 or TRBD2 may supply D (5 bases each). The CDR3 totals 16 residues. Trimming pared 4 bases from V and 9 bases from J, leaving 22 bases between. The CDR3 reads CASSSSWGLRELEQFF. CDR3 in DNA: TGTGCCAGCAGTTCATCCTGGGGCCTAAGGGAGCTTGAGCAGTTCTTC.

The chain combines TRBV5-1 with TRBJ1-6, with a tentative D call TRBD1 (5 bases). Germline values: CDR1 SGHRS, CDR2 YFSETQ. The CDR3 is 15 residues long. Between the trimmed V and J ends, which lost 4 bases and 6 bases, there was a span of 14 bases. The CDR3 loop reads CASSPMGLINSPLHF. DNA for the CDR3: TGCGCCAGCAGCCCTATGGGACTGATTAATTCACCCCTCCACTTT.

The rearrangement uses TRBV28 and TRBJ1-2; 7 positions agree with TRBD1. The junction had 10 bases not matched to a gene; V was cut back by 5 bases and J by 4 bases. The CDR3 has 15 residues. In germline, CDR1 is MDHEN, CDR2 SYDVKM. The CDR3 coding sequence is TGTGCCAGCAGTGACGAGATAACAGGGGTCTATGGCTACACCTTC. Translating gives CASSDEITGVYGYTF.

As to this clonotype: A clone one base away is much larger, so this may be a read error. The J gene is TRBJ2-1, the V gene TRBV15; TRBD2 matches at 12 bases. V trimming: 3 bases; J trimming: 9 bases; junction bases outside the gene matches: 3. This CDR3 is 14 amino acids long. From germline, CDR1 is LNHNV and CDR2 YYDKDF (reference sequence). DNA of the CDR3: TGTGCCACCAGCAGCGTACTAGCGGGGGGTGAGCAGTTCTTC. Translating gives CATSSVLAGGEQFF.

This clonotype has just a few counts. The rearrangement uses TRBV2 and TRBJ1-6; D call uncertain. Germline V gene sequence: CDR1 SNHLY, CDR2 FYNNEI. The length of the CDR3 is 14 residues. Deletions cut 6 bases from V and 5 bases from J, with 11 bases between. The chain's CDR3 is CASSADGDNSPLHF. The CDR3 DNA is TGTGCCAGCAGCGCCGACGGAGATAATTCACCCCTCCACTTT. Full variable domain (rest looked up from reference TRBV2 and TRBJ1-6): EPEVTQTPSHQVTQMGQEVILRCVPISNHLYFYWYRQILGQKVEFLVSFYNNEISEKSEIFDDQFSVERPDGSNFTLKIRSTKLEDSAMYFCASSADGDNSPLHFGNGTRLTVT.

V usage is TRBV7-2 and J usage is TRBJ1-5; no definite D call. Germline V lookup: CDR1 SGHTA, CDR2 FQGNSA. V dropped 5 bases and J dropped 7 bases, with 9 bases sitting between them. This CDR3 has 12 residues. The CDR3 DNA is TGTGCCAGCAGCAGGGTGGAGCAGCCCCAGCATTTT. Its protein product is CASSRVEQPQHF.

V gene TRBV20-1 combines with J gene TRBJ2-3, with D perhaps assigned TRBD1 or TRBD2 (7 bases each). V lost 6 bases to trimming and J lost 6 bases, with 19 bases between them. The CDR3 contains 14 residues. CDR1 and CDR2 (germline): DFQATT, SNEGSKA (reference sequence). The CDR3 here is CSAALQGRGDTQYF. The CDR3 DNA is TGCAGTGCCGCTCTACAGGGGCGGGGGGATACGCAGTATTTT.

The V call is TRBV20-1, the J call TRBJ2-1; D is uncertain. The CDR3 is 13 residues long. V was cut by 4 bases and J by 6 bases, with 13 bases left in between. Germline CDR1 and CDR2: DFQATT and SNEGSKA (reference sequence). In DNA, the CDR3 is TGCAGTGCTATCCGATTTAACATCAATGAGCAGTTCTTC. It encodes CSAIRFNINEQFF.